This record covers a single TCR beta chain. Its specificity is not known. Repertoires were generated with immunoSEQ multiplex PCR, while TCRdb's copy carries only in-frame clones and drops some. The sample lists 100,000 to 150,000 clones, 92% seen once, with about 0.81% in the top ten. The CDR3 runs 14 residues. Deletions cut 0 bases from V and 0 bases from J, with 6 bases between. Germline V gene lookup returns CDR1 SGHNT and CDR2 YYREEE (reference sequence). These data belong to a study of OX40 agonist ivuxolimab in advanced cancers. Study summary: Therapy given before enrollment (anti-PD-1, anti-PD-L1 or anti-CTLA-4) was allowed, and under 45% had some. General study findings and limits: Normalized T-cell clonal expansion was also low in some nonresponders.

This specimen consisted of CD4+ or CD8+ T cells sorted from blood, obtained in a trial of the OX40 agonist ivuxolimab. V and J are TRBV5-4 and TRBJ1-1, with D perhaps matching TRBD1 (5 bases). The sequence came from an adult with an advanced solid tumor such as melanoma, head and neck, liver or kidney cancer. This CDR3 reads CASSLGQMNTEAFF. CDR3 nucleotide sequence: TGTGCCAGCAGCTTGGGACAGATGAACACTGAAGCTTTCTTT.